This entry concerns a single T cell receptor beta chain. The antigen is unknown. This specimen belongs to a study of identifying expanded T cells in peripheral blood. Clones were read by immunoSEQ multiplex PCR, and TCRdb kept only the in-frame ones, dropping some. The sample includes 85,000 to 120,000 clones, around 89% of them seen just once. Healthy donors had no documented immune events, such as infections, while sampled. Study-wide findings and caveats: Across healthy donors, higher total template counts meant significantly greater approximately two-week count variance.

Trimming stripped 0 bases from V and 5 bases from J, with 11 bases between. The CDR3 loop spans 14 amino acids. Germline V lookup: CDR1 ENHRY, CDR2 SYGVKD. The sample consisted of blood. V gene TRBV10-3 combines with J gene TRBJ2-7; D possibly corresponds to TRBD1 (5 bases). This clonotype was sampled from a person between 18 and 70 years old in good health. Here the CDR3 reads CAISESDQGHEQYF. CDR3 nucleotide sequence: TGTGCCATCAGTGAGTCGGACCAGGGCCACGAGCAGTACTTC.